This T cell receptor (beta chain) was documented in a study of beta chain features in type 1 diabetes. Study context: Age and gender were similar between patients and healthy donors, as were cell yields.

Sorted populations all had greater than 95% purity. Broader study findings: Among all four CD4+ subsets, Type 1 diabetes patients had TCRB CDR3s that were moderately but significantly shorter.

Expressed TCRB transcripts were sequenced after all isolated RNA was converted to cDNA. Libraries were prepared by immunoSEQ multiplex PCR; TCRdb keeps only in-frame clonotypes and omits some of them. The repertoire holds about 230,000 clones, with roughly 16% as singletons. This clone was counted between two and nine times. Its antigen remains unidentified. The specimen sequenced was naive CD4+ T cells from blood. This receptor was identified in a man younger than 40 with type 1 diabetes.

Here the CDR3 reads CASSPRSSSYNEQFF. CDR3 nucleotides: TGTGCCAGCAGCCCCAGGTCGAGCTCCTACAATGAGCAGTTCTTC. This rearrangement joins TRBV7-2 to TRBJ2-1; D is unclear. The CDR3 has 15 amino acids. Germline-derived CDR1 and CDR2 are SGHTA and FQGNSA. Trimming took off 5 bases at V and 0 bases at J, with 11 bases between the two ends.